These 28 T cell receptor beta chains originate from one sample sequenced in a study of cytomegalovirus exposure and HLA in healthy donors. Both 60 Vbeta primers and 13 Jbeta primers went into the PCR. The table came from immunoSEQ multiplex PCR; TCRdb's copy has only in-frame clones and leaves some out. The data hold approximately 150,000 clones, with approximately 71% observed a single time. The sample was PBMCs. These TCRs come from a woman younger than 35 in good health and CMV-seropositive.

CDR3 protein: CASSLDLAGAYEQYF. The CDR3 DNA sequence: TGTGCCAGCAGCTTAGACCTAGCGGGGGCCTACGAGCAGTACTTC. The chain has TRBV7-6 and TRBJ2-7, with 10 bases identical to TRBD2. The CDR3 spans 15 residues. The V and J ends lost 1 base and 2 bases, in that order; junction bases with no gene match: 2. Germline CDR1 reads SGHVS; CDR2 reads FNYEAQ.

This clone was counted a single time. The J gene is TRBJ2-7, the V gene TRBV13, with 8 bases lining up with TRBD1. J gave up 1 base and V 4 bases, and 6 bases lay outside the gene matches. CDR1 PRHDT and CDR2 FYEKMQ come from the germline V gene (reference sequence). The CDR3 covers 15 residues. CDR3 DNA sequence: TGTGCCAGCAGCTCTCCGACAGGGGCGTCCTACGAGCAGTACTTC. It yields the protein CASSSPTGASYEQYF.

V is TRBV2 and J is TRBJ1-4; 9 nucleotides line up with TRBD1. This CDR3 has 16 amino acids. CDR1 is SNHLY and CDR2 is FYNNEI in the germline V gene. V lost 1 base to trimming and J lost 7 bases; unmatched junction nucleotides: 7. CDR3 sequence (DNA): TGTGCCAGCAGTGAAGGGACAGGGGCCCTTAGTGAAAAACTGTTTTTT. Amino acid sequence: CASSEGTGALSEKLFF.

This clone was detected a few times. V is TRBV4-3 and J is TRBJ2-7, with 10 bases that match TRBD2. The CDR3 runs 17 residues. V was pared by 0 bases and J by 1 base, with 6 bases of the junction left unmatched. Germline lookup yields CDR1 LGHNA and CDR2 YSLEER. CDR3 sequence reads: CASSQDQASGGSYEQYF. As DNA, the CDR3 is TGCGCCAGCAGCCAAGATCAGGCTAGCGGGGGATCCTACGAGCAGTACTTC.

The chain employs TRBV5-1 and TRBJ2-5, with TRBD2 matching 7 bases. There are 14 residues in the CDR3. Germline CDR1 SGHRS, CDR2 YFSETQ. The trim removed 4 bases at V and 1 base at J, leaving 4 bases unmatched. CDR3 coding DNA: TGCGCCAGCAGCGAAACTAGCGCCCAAGAGACCCAGTACTTC. It is translated as CASSETSAQETQYF.

The CDR3 here is CSASLDGTSTDTQYF. CDR3 in DNA: TGCAGCGCATCCTTAGACGGGACTAGCACAGATACGCAGTATTTT. The rearrangement links TRBV29-1 to TRBJ2-3; tentatively, D is TRBD2 (6 bases). This CDR3 has 15 residues. Trimming left V 7 bases short and J 0 bases short, with 17 bases between. Germline V CDR1 and CDR2: SQVTM, ANQGSEA.

The rearrangement links TRBV29-1 to TRBJ2-7, with D uncertain. CDR1 is SQVTM, CDR2 ANQGSEA, per germline. V was pared by 4 bases and J by 6 bases, with 10 bases between. CDR3 size: 11 residues. The CDR3 DNA follows: TGCAGCGTTGGCTCATCCGGCGAGCAGTACTTC. Amino acids: CSVGSSGEQYF.

V and J are TRBV7-6 and TRBJ2-1; perhaps TRBD2 as D (6 bases). The CDR3 contains 14 residues. Germline loops: CDR1 SGHVS, CDR2 FNYEAQ. The germline V and J ends were trimmed by 1 base and 9 bases, with 13 bases remaining between them. CDR3 sequence reads: CASSLGGEGAEQFF. CDR3 bases: TGTGCCAGCAGCTTAGGCGGGGAAGGGGCTGAGCAGTTCTTC.

This sequence joins TRBV7-2 and TRBJ2-2; TRBD2 matches at 9 bases. Germline V CDR1 and CDR2: SGHTA, FQGNSA. V dropped 6 bases and J dropped 9; count of bases not matched to a gene: 8. This CDR3 region has 14 residues. In DNA, the CDR3 is TGTGCCAGCAGAGTTGGCGGGGGGGGCCGGGAGCTGTTTTTT. Amino acid sequence: CASRVGGGGRELFF.

This sequence joins TRBV28 and TRBJ1-2, with D maybe TRBD1 (6 bases). The CDR3 covers 13 residues. Germline assignment: CDR1 MDHEN and CDR2 SYDVKM. The V gene lost 6 bases and the J gene lost 4 bases, with 12 bases spanning the gap. In DNA, the CDR3 is TGTGCCAGCAGCCTACAGGGTACCTATGGCTACACCTTC. Protein product: CASSLQGTYGYTF.

This clone has just a few counts. The V gene is TRBV4-2, the J gene TRBJ2-3, with D maybe TRBD2 (7 bases). Looked up from germline, CDR1 is LGHNA and CDR2 is YNFKEQ. Trimming shortened V by 3 bases and J by 2 bases, and 15 bases separated the two germline ends. The CDR3 covers 16 residues. CDR3 residues: CASSQGAGVVTDTQYF. In DNA, the CDR3 is TGTGCCAGCAGCCAGGGGGCGGGGGTGGTCACAGATACGCAGTATTTT.

The chain combines TRBV27 with TRBJ1-5, with TRBD1 identical over 10 bases. Germline assignment: CDR1 MNHEY and CDR2 SMNVEV (reference sequence). V was pared by 8 bases and J by 6 bases, with 7 bases of the junction left unmatched. The CDR3 is 14 amino acids. CDR3 sequence reads: CASRRQGAGQPQHF. The DNA for the CDR3 is TGTGCCAGCCGAAGACAGGGGGCAGGTCAGCCCCAGCATTTT.

The chain joins TRBV27 to TRBJ2-2; unclear D gene. Germline assignment: CDR1 MNHEY and CDR2 SMNVEV (reference sequence). The CDR3 length is 15 residues. Trimming stripped 2 bases from V and 6 bases from J, with 13 bases between. The chain's CDR3 is CASSLGRYTAGELFF. In DNA, the CDR3 is TGTGCCAGCAGTTTAGGGCGATATACCGCCGGGGAGCTGTTTTTT.

This CDR3 reads CASSLARGTGGTDGYTF. The CDR3 bases are TGTGCCAGCAGTCTTGCACGCGGGACAGGGGGTACTGATGGCTACACCTTC. J is TRBJ1-2 and V is TRBV7-3, with TRBD1 matching 11 bases. V shed 6 bases, J shed 6 bases, and the junction held 15 bases outside the gene matches. CDR1 SGHTA and CDR2 FQGTGA come from the germline V gene. The CDR3 has 17 amino acids.

The chain recombines TRBV19 with TRBJ2-5; tentatively, D is TRBD2 (6 bases). Trimming removed 5 bases at V and 3 bases at J, with 10 bases between. The CDR3 covers 13 residues. The germline CDR1 and CDR2 sequences are LNHDA and SQIVND (reference sequence). In DNA, the CDR3 is TGTGCCAGTAGTCAACTAGCAGAAGAGACCCAGTACTTC. Its translation is CASSQLAEETQYF.

The chain recombines TRBV27 with TRBJ2-5; the D gene is possibly TRBD1 (5 bases). The CDR3 sequence is 13 residues long. The V and J ends lost 6 bases and 2 bases respectively, with 10 bases between them. The germline CDR1 and CDR2 sequences are MNHEY and SMNVEV (reference sequence). The CDR3 spells CASSRKGQETQYF. DNA of the CDR3: TGTGCCAGCAGCAGAAAGGGGCAAGAGACCCAGTACTTC.

The chain couples TRBV18 to TRBJ2-1; TRBD1 aligns across 8 bases. Trimming at V came to 2 bases and at J to 10 bases, leaving 10 bases not matched to a gene. The CDR3 spans 15 residues. Germline values: CDR1 KGHSH, CDR2 LQKENI. CDR3 in amino acids: CASSPNLQGDREQFF. As DNA, the CDR3 is TGTGCCAGCTCACCAAACCTACAGGGGGACAGGGAGCAGTTCTTC.

The chain combines TRBV27 with TRBJ2-3; 9 bases align to TRBD1. The V segment lost 7 bases and the J segment 13 bases; nucleotides outside the gene matches: 15. The CDR3 runs 14 residues. Germline values: CDR1 MNHEY, CDR2 SMNVEV (reference sequence). The CDR3 bases are TGTGCCAGCACCTTAAAACCACAGGGGGCTGATAAGTATTTT. It translates to CASTLKPQGADKYF.

Comments on this clone: One junction end disagrees with the germline gene, perhaps due to a read error. The J gene is TRBJ2-5, the V gene TRBV4-1; unclear D gene. The J call may be wrong; the DNA end is better matched by TRBJ2-7. The CDR3 covers 12 residues. Germline CDR1 MGHRA, CDR2 YSYEKL. CDR3 protein: CASSPNSHEQYF. CDR3 sequence (DNA): TGCGCCAGCAGCCCAAACTCCCACGAGCAGTACTTC.

In the case of this clone: Other DNA variants within this sample encode the same CDR3. V gene TRBV27 combines with J gene TRBJ1-6; D might be TRBD1 (5 bases). Germline CDR1 is MNHEY and CDR2 is SMNVEV (reference sequence). The V end lost 3 bases, the J end lost 5 bases, and 14 bases lay between the germline ends. This CDR3 spans 16 amino acids. CDR3 region: CASSFSRVANNSPLHF. The CDR3 coding sequence is TGTGCCAGCAGTTTCTCCAGGGTGGCGAATAATTCACCCCTCCACTTT.

The rearrangement uses TRBV28 and TRBJ1-3; D is ambiguous. Trimming pared 0 bases from V and 4 bases from J, leaving 16 bases between. CDR3 length: 17 residues. The V gene's germline CDR1 is MDHEN and CDR2 SYDVKM. CDR3 residues: CASSLWSFRSRGNTIYF. In DNA, the CDR3 is TGTGCCAGCAGTTTATGGAGTTTCCGCAGCAGGGGAAACACCATATATTTT.

The genes are TRBV10-3 and TRBJ1-5; 7 positions match TRBD1. With V trimmed by 6 bases and J by 5 bases, 7 bases remained unmatched. Germline CDR1 and CDR2: ENHRY and SYGVKD. The CDR3 totals 14 residues. The CDR3 sequence is CAISQTGSHQPQHF. The CDR3 DNA follows: TGTGCCATCAGCCAGACAGGGAGTCATCAGCCCCAGCATTTT.

The chain is built from TRBV5-1 and TRBJ2-3; a weak D match, TRBD2 (5 bases). The V gene lost 1 base and the J gene lost 1 base, with 13 bases spanning the gap. The germline V gene encodes CDR1 SGHRS and CDR2 YFSETQ. There are 16 residues in the CDR3. Here the CDR3 DNA reads TGCGCCAGCAGCTTGTTTGCTAGCAGCGGCACAGATACGCAGTATTTT. Its protein product is CASSLFASSGTDTQYF. Using reference TRBV5-1 and TRBJ2-3 for the parts outside the CDR3, the full variable domain is KAGVTQTPRYLIKTRGQQVTLSCSPISGHRSVSWYQQTPGQGLQFLFEYFSETQRNKGNFPGRFSGRQFSNSRSEMNVSTLELGDSALYLCASSLFASSGTDTQYFGPGTRLTVL.

The chain joins TRBV7-6 to TRBJ1-2; no definite D call. The V end was cut by 1 base, the J end by 7 bases, with 13 bases between. Germline V gene data show CDR1 as SGHVS and CDR2 as FNYEAQ. The CDR3 has 14 amino acids. For the CDR3, the DNA is TGTGCCAGCAGCTTAGTCCCGGGAGGGAGTGGCTACACCTTC. Amino acid sequence: CASSLVPGGSGYTF. Filled out from reference TRBV7-6 and TRBJ1-2, the complete variable domain reads GAGVSQSPRYKVTKRGQDVALRCDPISGHVSLYWYRQALGQGPEFLTYFNYEAQQDKSGLPNDRFSAERPEGSISTLTIQRTEQRDSAMYRCASSLVPGGSGYTFGSGTRLTVV.

The table lists this clone with a count of one. The genes are TRBV19 and TRBJ2-7, with a tentative D call TRBD1 (9 bases). V gave up 3 bases and J gave up 5 bases, with 20 bases separating them. The CDR3 is made up of 16 amino acids. Germline values: CDR1 LNHDA, CDR2 SQIVND (reference sequence). CDR3 in amino acids: CASSIGGGQGAHEQYF. The CDR3, as DNA: TGTGCCAGTAGTATCGGGGGGGGACAGGGTGCCCACGAGCAGTACTTC.

This clone was found a few times. This chain joins TRBV5-6 and TRBJ2-1; no firm D call. Germline CDR1 and CDR2: SGHDT and YYEEEE. V lost 4 bases, J lost 6 bases, and 5 bases lay in between. The CDR3 sequence is 11 residues long. The CDR3 loop is CASSKLNEQFF. The CDR3 DNA reads TGTGCCAGCAGCAAGCTCAATGAGCAGTTCTTC.

The CDR3 sequence is CASSQGYTEAFF. The CDR3 bases are TGTGCCAGCAGCCAGGGCTACACTGAAGCTTTCTTT. The J gene is TRBJ1-1, the V gene TRBV13; D possibly corresponds to TRBD1 (5 bases). CDR3 length equals 12 residues. V dropped 5 bases and J dropped 3 bases, with 7 bases sitting between them. Germline V CDR1 and CDR2: PRHDT, FYEKMQ (reference sequence).

The chain uses TRBV30 and TRBJ1-4; 8 positions match TRBD1. Germline V gives CDR1 GTSNPN, CDR2 SVGIG (reference sequence). The CDR3 contains 15 residues. V lost 4 bases to trimming and J lost 8 bases; unmatched junction nucleotides: 12. CDR3: CAWTNARGRQEKLFF. In nucleotides, the CDR3 is TGTGCCTGGACTAATGCCAGGGGGCGCCAGGAAAAACTGTTTTTT.